This entry concerns a single T cell receptor (beta chain). V was pared by 0 bases and J by 11 bases, with 22 bases between. This CDR3 has 16 amino acids. CDR1 and CDR2 (germline): LNHDA, SQIVND (reference sequence). These data come from a study of blood T cell repertoires in COVID-19. Libraries were prepared by immunoSEQ multiplex PCR; TCRdb keeps only in-frame clonotypes and omits some of them. This sample yields about 400,000 clones, of which roughly 88% are seen a single time; more than 1.4% belongs to the top ten. The rearrangement uses TRBV19 and TRBJ1-1; D is perhaps TRBD1 (6 bases). The clonotype comes from a woman aged 30 to 39 with active or convalescent COVID-19. Sequencing was carried out using peripheral blood. The CDR3 loop reads CASSIDPGGRGAEAFF. The CDR3 coding sequence is TGTGCCAGTAGTATAGACCCCGGGGGACGGGGGGCGGAGGCTTTCTTT.